Listed below are T cell receptor beta chains from one sample, sequenced in a study of radiation and T cells in renal cell carcinoma. Produced via immunoSEQ multiplex PCR; TCRdb's table is partial and in-frame only. In the table there are 120,000 or so clones, 81% of which are singletons. Sequencing used blood, obtained from a patient whose treatment included radiotherapy and nephrectomy. The receptors stem from a man aged 45-65 years with renal cell carcinoma. Both conserved end residues are part of each CDR3. The D gene is left open where the match is weak. Clone size is shown for a subset of rows, as once, few, many or a class of expanded clone.

V	J	size	D	DNA	CDR3
TRBV5-1	TRBJ2-5	.	TRBD1	TGCGCCAGCAGCCCGATGACAGGGGCAGCGGAGACCCAGTACTTC	CASSPMTGAAETQYF
TRBV28	TRBJ1-1	few	.	TGTGCCAGCAGCCAGAGGGGTTGGAACACTGAAGCTTTCTTT	CASSQRGWNTEAFF
TRBV6-5	TRBJ2-1	.	.	TGTGCCAGCAGACTCTCGGGGTCGCCTGGGAATGAGCAGTTCTTC	CASRLSGSPGNEQFF
TRBV18	TRBJ1-6	.	.	TGTGCCAGCTCACCACCAGGGTCCTACTCACCCCTCCACTTT	CASSPPGSYSPLHF
TRBV19	TRBJ2-4	.	.	TGTGCCAGTAGTCCCCGGACGGGGCAATTTAGAGACATTCAGTACTTC	CASSPRTGQFRDIQYF
TRBV30	TRBJ2-7	.	TRBD2	TGTGCCTGGACGCACGGGGGGGGAGGCTACGAGCAGTACTTC	CAWTHGGGGYEQYF
TRBV12-5	TRBJ2-7	.	.	TGTGCTAGTGGGGGCAGCTTCTACGAGCAGTACTTC	CASGGSFYEQYF
TRBV6-1	TRBJ1-6	.	TRBD1	TGTGCCAGCAGTGGGGGACAGGGTTACCATAATTCACCCCTCCACTTT	CASSGGQGYHNSPLHF
TRBV7-2	TRBJ2-7	.	.	TGTGCCAGCAGCCCGCTGGCTCTGGGGGTAAGCTCCTACGAGCAGTACTTC	CASSPLALGVSSYEQYF
TRBV13	TRBJ1-4	.	.	TGTGCCAGCAGCTTTCCGGTAAAGGGACAAACTAATGAAAAACTGTTTTTT	CASSFPVKGQTNEKLFF
TRBV19	TRBJ1-5	few	.	TGTGCCAGTAGTCCCATTCAGGGAGGGGATCAGCCCCAGCATTTT	CASSPIQGGDQPQHF
TRBV27	TRBJ2-1	.	TRBD2	TGTGCCAGCAGTTCCCCAAATTTGCCTAGCGGGGATTACAATGAGCAGTTCTTC	CASSSPNLPSGDYNEQFF
TRBV6-1	TRBJ2-3	.	TRBD2	TGTGCCAGCAGTGCCCCTGGACTAGCGGGAGAAACAGATACGCAGTATTTT	CASSAPGLAGETDTQYF
TRBV5-1	TRBJ1-6	.	TRBD1	TGCGCCAGCAGCTTGAATGAGGGGGCTACGAATTCACCCCTCCACTTT	CASSLNEGATNSPLHF
TRBV2	TRBJ2-5	.	TRBD2	TGTGCCAGCAGGGCCGGGACTAGCGAGCCGTACCAAGAGACCCAGTACTTC	CASRAGTSEPYQETQYF
TRBV20-1	TRBJ2-2	.	.	TGCAGTGCTAGAGACACCGGGGAGCTGTTTTTT	CSARDTGELFF
TRBV4-1	TRBJ2-1	.	TRBD1	TGCGCCAGCAGCCAAGACCCCTCAGGGGGCTACAATGAGCAGTTCTTC	CASSQDPSGGYNEQFF
TRBV5-4	TRBJ1-6	.	.	TGTGCCAGCAGCAACAGAGATAATTCACCCCTCCACTTT	CASSNRDNSPLHF
TRBV28	TRBJ2-5	.	TRBD1	TGTGCCAGCCGAAGGGGGCGAGAGACCCAGTACTTC	CASRRGRETQYF
TRBV5-4	TRBJ2-1	.	.	TGTGCCAGCAGCTTCCCGGGACAAGACCACAATGAGCAGTTCTTC	CASSFPGQDHNEQFF
TRBV9	TRBJ2-7	.	TRBD2	TGTGCCAGCAGCGTGCAAGCGGGGGGGCCCCACGAGCAGTACTTC	CASSVQAGGPHEQYF
TRBV7-2	TRBJ2-7	.	.	TGTGCCAGCAGCGCCTTGTCCGGGACAAGAGCCTACGAGCAGTACTTC	CASSALSGTRAYEQYF
TRBV4-1	TRBJ2-1	.	TRBD2	TGCGCCAGCAGCCCGTTCGGTGTAGCGGGACAAAATGAGCAGTTCTTC	CASSPFGVAGQNEQFF
TRBV2	TRBJ1-5	.	.	TGTGCCAGCAGTGATACAGCGGGAAATCAGCCCCAGCATTTT	CASSDTAGNQPQHF
TRBV5-1	TRBJ2-1	once	TRBD2	TGCGCCAGCAGCTTATCCCCGGGGGGGGGATACAATGAGCAGTTCTTC	CASSLSPGGGYNEQFF
TRBV16	TRBJ2-5	few	TRBD1	TGTGCCAGCAGCCAACAGGGGGAAGAGACCCAGTACTTC	CASSQQGEETQYF
TRBV2	TRBJ1-5	.	.	TGTGCCAGCAGTGAATGGGGGGGACAGCCCCAGCATTTT	CASSEWGGQPQHF
TRBV9	TRBJ2-3	.	.	TGTGCCAGCAGCGTAGAGGTCTTCACAGATACGCAGTATTTT	CASSVEVFTDTQYF
TRBV14	TRBJ2-7	.	TRBD1	TGTGCCAGCAGCTTCCGGGACAGTAACTCCTACGAGCAGTACTTC	CASSFRDSNSYEQYF
TRBV30	TRBJ1-2	.	.	TGTGCCTGGAGGCGTAGACTGTCCTATGGCTACACCTTC	CAWRRRLSYGYTF
TRBV5-1	TRBJ2-5	.	.	TGCGCCAGCAGCTTCGGGGAGCTGGGTGAGACCCAGTACTTC	CASSFGELGETQYF
TRBV19	TRBJ2-7	.	.	TGTGCCAGTAGTATTGGTAAACAGACCGAGCAGTACTTC	CASSIGKQTEQYF
TRBV7-2	TRBJ2-5	once	.	TGTGCCAGCAGCTTAGGAGGGGGGCCCGAGACCCAGTACTTC	CASSLGGGPETQYF